The 12 T cell receptor beta chains in this list originate from one sample, sequenced in a study of blood T cell repertoires in COVID-19. Measured with immunoSEQ multiplex PCR; TCRdb has only the in-frame clones, and not every one. This table has 100,000 to 150,000 clones, 71% appearing once. The specimen sequenced was peripheral blood. The origin of the receptors is a human donor with acute or convalescent COVID-19. The donor label of this sample is uncertain.

In DNA, the CDR3 is TGTGCCAGCAGTGGCAGGGGTAACCCGAGCTCCTACGAGCAGTACTTC. As protein: CASSGRGNPSSYEQYF. The gene calls are TRBV2 and TRBJ2-7; D may be TRBD1 (6 bases). Per germline, CDR1 SNHLY and CDR2 FYNNEI. The germline V and J ends were trimmed by 4 bases and 0 bases, with 16 bases remaining between them. This CDR3 contains 16 residues.

The genes are TRBV2 and TRBJ1-5; 7 nucleotides line up with TRBD1. Germline loops: CDR1 SNHLY, CDR2 FYNNEI. Trimming cost V 4 bases and J 6 bases; bases outside gene matches: 6. There are 14 residues in the CDR3. CDR3 loop: CASSARQGGQPQHF. In DNA form, the CDR3 reads TGTGCCAGCAGTGCCCGACAGGGTGGTCAGCCCCAGCATTTT.

CDR3 region: CASSDMDSQPQHF. The CDR3 region has the DNA TGTGCCAGCAGTGATATGGACAGTCAGCCCCAGCATTTT. The chain couples TRBV6-1 to TRBJ1-5, with D maybe TRBD1 (6 bases). Germline values: CDR1 MNHNS, CDR2 SASEGT. The V end was cut by 3 bases, the J end by 6 bases, with 9 bases between. The CDR3 sequence is 13 residues long.

The rearrangement uses TRBV2 and TRBJ1-6, with 9 bases matching TRBD1. V was clipped by 3 bases and J by 3 bases; unmatched bases: 6. CDR1 and CDR2 (germline): SNHLY, FYNNEI. This CDR3 is 17 amino acids long. The CDR3 loop is CASSDTTGGNYNSPLHF. The CDR3 DNA sequence: TGTGCCAGCAGTGATACGACAGGGGGAAACTATAATTCACCCCTCCACTTT.

This clone was observed a few times. The CDR3 DNA sequence: TGTGCCAGCAGCTTGGACACTTACGAGCAGTACTTC. This sequence encodes CASSLDTYEQYF. The chain is built from TRBV7-9 and TRBJ2-7, with a possible D match to TRBD1 (5 bases). V was pared by 3 bases and J by 4 bases, with 7 bases between. The CDR3 is 12 amino acids. CDR1 is SEHNR and CDR2 is FQNEAQ in the germline V gene (reference sequence).

CDR3 region: CASSLVGEGYTF. In DNA form, the CDR3 reads TGCGCCAGCAGCTTGGTAGGGGAAGGCTACACCTTC. The chain is built from TRBV5-1 and TRBJ1-2; a weak D match, TRBD1 (5 bases). The CDR3 has 12 amino acids. CDR1 is SGHRS and CDR2 is YFSETQ in the germline V gene. Trimming shortened V by 0 bases and J by 8 bases, and 8 bases separated the two germline ends.

V usage is TRBV9 and J usage is TRBJ1-5, with D uncertain. V lost 5 bases and J lost 0, with 3 bases in between. The CDR3 extends over 12 amino acids. Germline V gene data show CDR1 as SGDLS and CDR2 as YYNGEE. The CDR3: CASRYSNQPQHF. The CDR3 DNA sequence: TGTGCCAGCAGGTATAGCAATCAGCCCCAGCATTTT.

This chain uses TRBV5-1 with TRBJ1-2; 9 bases fit TRBD1. V shed 5 bases and J 7 bases; nucleotides not matched to a gene: 15. The germline V gene encodes CDR1 SGHRS and CDR2 YFSETQ. The CDR3 has 16 residues. CDR3 sequence: CASSPGTGPRTRGYTF. CDR3 in DNA: TGCGCCAGCAGTCCCGGGACAGGGCCCCGAACGCGTGGCTACACCTTC.

V usage is TRBV6-5 and J usage is TRBJ2-5, with D maybe TRBD2 (5 bases). The CDR3 contains 14 residues. Germline V CDR1 and CDR2: MNHEY, SVGAGI. Between the trimmed V and J ends, which lost 5 bases and 5 bases, there was a span of 15 bases. The CDR3 bases are TGTGCCAGCAGTCCCACGACCGGCGGGGAGACCCAGTACTTC. Translated, it gives CASSPTTGGETQYF.

The table lists this clone with a few counts. The chain joins TRBV24-1 to TRBJ1-2, with D perhaps matching TRBD1 (5 bases). Trimming left V 4 bases short and J 8 bases short, with 16 bases between. This CDR3 has 14 amino acids. Germline CDR1 and CDR2: KGHDR and SFDVKD. The CDR3 sequence: CATSDHHLTDGYTF. The CDR3 region has the DNA TGTGCCACCAGTGACCACCATTTGACAGACGGCTACACCTTC.

The chain joins TRBV5-1 to TRBJ1-6; 8 nucleotides align to TRBD1. The CDR3 extends over 14 amino acids. Germline V lookup: CDR1 SGHRS, CDR2 YFSETQ. Losses at the gene ends were 4 bases for V and 8 bases for J; bases not matched to a gene: 5. CDR3 DNA sequence: TGCGCCAGCAGCGTCGACAGGGGCCATTCACCCCTCCACTTT. Translated: CASSVDRGHSPLHF.

This clone was seen only a few times. This sequence joins TRBV7-9 and TRBJ2-1, with a weak D call TRBD2 (6 bases). The V and J ends lost 4 bases and 2 bases respectively, with 15 bases between them. The CDR3 runs to 16 residues. Germline values: CDR1 SEHNR, CDR2 FQNEAQ (reference sequence). CDR3 coding DNA: TGTGCCAGCAGCTCCCCCTTAGGAGGGACCTACAATGAGCAGTTCTTC. Translating gives CASSSPLGGTYNEQFF.